This TCR beta chain stems from a study of T cell responses to AZD1222 COVID-19 vaccine. Study-wide points: Spike was spanned by vaccine-associated CD4 TCRs, which were dominant at 160-218 and 743-854. Once two AZD1222 doses were given, Spike-specific TCR breadth and depth went up.

In germline, CDR1 is SGDLS, CDR2 YYNGEE. Trimming stripped 4 bases from V and 0 bases from J, with 15 bases between. The CDR3 is made up of 16 amino acids. Concerning this clone itself: Its antigen is still unknown.

Sequenced by immunoSEQ multiplex PCR; TCRdb stores in-frame clones only, minus some. In the table there are 150,000 to 160,000 clones, 90% of which are singletons. The TCR comes from an adult who received the AZD1222 COVID-19 vaccine. The chain recombines TRBV9 with TRBJ2-3; weak D call: TRBD2 (6 bases). This material consisted of peripheral blood, taken 28 days after the second AZD1222 dose. CDR3 sequence (DNA): TGTGCCAGCAGCCCCCGGGACTTGCCTAGCACAGATACGCAGTATTTT. It is translated as CASSPRDLPSTDTQYF.